This note documents a single TCR beta chain sequence. CDR1 is SGHNT and CDR2 is YENEEA in the germline V gene. The V gene lost 8 bases and the J gene lost 4 bases, with 3 bases spanning the gap. CDR3 length equals 9 residues. Naive CD8 isolation took CD45RO-negative cells positively selected for CCR7 and excluded terminally differentiated effector memory CD45RA+ cells. The sample comes from a study of shared clonotypes between healthy human individuals. Deep-level assay runs were performed. A 200 ng quantity of DNA, 29,000 or so T cell genomes, went into the sorted-subset replicate PCRs. TCRdb keeps only in-frame clones here, not all; method: immunoSEQ multiplex PCR. The sample records about 800,000 clones, 96% being singletons.

This sequence was found in a man aged 30 to 45 in good health. This chain joins TRBV11-3 and TRBJ2-7; D uncertain. Input material: naive CD8+ T cells sorted from blood. This CDR3 reads CASPYEQYF. CDR3 coding DNA: TGTGCCAGCCCTTACGAGCAGTACTTC.